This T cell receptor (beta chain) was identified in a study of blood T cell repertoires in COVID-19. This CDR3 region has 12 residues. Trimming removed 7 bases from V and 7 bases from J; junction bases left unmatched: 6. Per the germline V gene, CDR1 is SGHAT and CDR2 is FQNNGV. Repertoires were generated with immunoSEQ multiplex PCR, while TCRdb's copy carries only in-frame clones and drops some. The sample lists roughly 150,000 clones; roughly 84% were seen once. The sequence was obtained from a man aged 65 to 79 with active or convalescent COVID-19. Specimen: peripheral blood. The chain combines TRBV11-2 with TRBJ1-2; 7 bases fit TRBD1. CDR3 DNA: TGTGCCAGCACTCAGGGGGATGCTGGCTACACCTTC. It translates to CASTQGDAGYTF. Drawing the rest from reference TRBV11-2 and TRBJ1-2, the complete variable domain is EAGVAQSPRYKIIEKRQSVAFWCNPISGHATLYWYQQILGQGPKLLIQFQNNGVVDDSQLPKDRFSAERLKGVDSTLKIQPAKLEDSAVYLCASTQGDAGYTFGSGTRLTVV.